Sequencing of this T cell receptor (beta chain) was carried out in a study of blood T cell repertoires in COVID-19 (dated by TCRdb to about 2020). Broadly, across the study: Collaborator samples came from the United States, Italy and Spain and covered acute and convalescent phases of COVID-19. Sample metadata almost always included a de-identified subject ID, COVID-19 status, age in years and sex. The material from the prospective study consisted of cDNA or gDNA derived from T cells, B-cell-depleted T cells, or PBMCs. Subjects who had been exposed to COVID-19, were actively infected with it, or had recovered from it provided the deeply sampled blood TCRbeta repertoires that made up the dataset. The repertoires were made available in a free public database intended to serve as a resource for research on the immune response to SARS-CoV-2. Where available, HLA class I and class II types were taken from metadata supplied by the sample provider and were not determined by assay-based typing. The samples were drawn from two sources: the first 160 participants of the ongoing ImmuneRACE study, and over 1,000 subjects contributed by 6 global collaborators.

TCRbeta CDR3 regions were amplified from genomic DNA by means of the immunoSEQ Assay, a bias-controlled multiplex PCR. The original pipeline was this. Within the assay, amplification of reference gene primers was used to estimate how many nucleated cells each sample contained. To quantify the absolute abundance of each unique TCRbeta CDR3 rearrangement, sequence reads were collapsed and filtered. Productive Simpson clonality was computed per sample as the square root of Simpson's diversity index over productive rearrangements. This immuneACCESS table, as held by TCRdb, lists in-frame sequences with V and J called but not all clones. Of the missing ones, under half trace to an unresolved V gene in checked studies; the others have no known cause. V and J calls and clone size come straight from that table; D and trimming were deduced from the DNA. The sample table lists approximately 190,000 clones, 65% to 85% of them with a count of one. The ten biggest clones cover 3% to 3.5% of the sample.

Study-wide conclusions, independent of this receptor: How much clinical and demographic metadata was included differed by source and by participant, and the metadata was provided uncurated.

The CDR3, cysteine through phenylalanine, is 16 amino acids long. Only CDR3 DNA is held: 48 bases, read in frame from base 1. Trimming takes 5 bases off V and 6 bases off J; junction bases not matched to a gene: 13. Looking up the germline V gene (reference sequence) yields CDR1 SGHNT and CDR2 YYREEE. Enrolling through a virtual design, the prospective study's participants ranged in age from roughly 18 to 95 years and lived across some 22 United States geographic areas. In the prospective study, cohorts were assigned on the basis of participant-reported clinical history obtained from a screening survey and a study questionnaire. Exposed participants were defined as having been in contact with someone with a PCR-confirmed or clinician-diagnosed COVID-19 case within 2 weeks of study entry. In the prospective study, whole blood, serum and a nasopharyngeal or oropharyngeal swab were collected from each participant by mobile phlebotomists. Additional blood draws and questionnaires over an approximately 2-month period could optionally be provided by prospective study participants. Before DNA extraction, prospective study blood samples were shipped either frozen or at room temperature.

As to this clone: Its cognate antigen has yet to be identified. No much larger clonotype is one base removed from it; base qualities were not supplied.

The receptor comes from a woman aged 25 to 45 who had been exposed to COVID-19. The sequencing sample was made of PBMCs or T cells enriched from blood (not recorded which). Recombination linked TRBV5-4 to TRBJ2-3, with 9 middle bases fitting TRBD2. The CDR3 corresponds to CASSDETGTSWDTQYF. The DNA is TGTGCCAGCAGTGATGAAACCGGGACTAGCTGGGATACGCAGTATTTT.